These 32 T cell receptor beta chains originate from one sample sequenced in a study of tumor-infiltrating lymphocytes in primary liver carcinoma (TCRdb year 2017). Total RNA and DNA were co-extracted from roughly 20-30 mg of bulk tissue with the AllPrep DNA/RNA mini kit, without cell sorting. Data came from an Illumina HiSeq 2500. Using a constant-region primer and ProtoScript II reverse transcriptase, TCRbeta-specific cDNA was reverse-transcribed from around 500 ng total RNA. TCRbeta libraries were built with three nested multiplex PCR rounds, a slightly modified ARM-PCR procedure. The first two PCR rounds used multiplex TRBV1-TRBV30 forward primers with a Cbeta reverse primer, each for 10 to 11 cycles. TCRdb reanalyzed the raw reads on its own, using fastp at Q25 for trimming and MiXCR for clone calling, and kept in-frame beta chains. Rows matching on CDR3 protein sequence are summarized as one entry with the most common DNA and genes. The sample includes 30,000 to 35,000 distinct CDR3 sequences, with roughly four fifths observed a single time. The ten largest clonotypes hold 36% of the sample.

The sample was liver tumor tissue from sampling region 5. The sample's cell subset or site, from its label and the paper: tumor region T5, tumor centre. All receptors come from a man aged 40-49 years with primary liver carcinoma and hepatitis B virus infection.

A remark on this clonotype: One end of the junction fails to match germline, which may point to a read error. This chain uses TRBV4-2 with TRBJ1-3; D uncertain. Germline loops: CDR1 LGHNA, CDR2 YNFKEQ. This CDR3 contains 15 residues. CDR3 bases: TGTGCCAGCTGCCAGTTCGATGTTAGTGGAAACACCATATATTTT. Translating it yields CASCQFDVSGNTIYF.

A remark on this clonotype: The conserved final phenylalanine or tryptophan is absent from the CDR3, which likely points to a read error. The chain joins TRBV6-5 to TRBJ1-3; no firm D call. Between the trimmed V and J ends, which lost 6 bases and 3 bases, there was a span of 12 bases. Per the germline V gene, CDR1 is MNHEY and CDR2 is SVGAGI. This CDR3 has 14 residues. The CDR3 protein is CASSYAQSGNTIYL. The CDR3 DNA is TGTGCCAGCAGCTATGCACAGAGTGGAAACACCATATATCTT.

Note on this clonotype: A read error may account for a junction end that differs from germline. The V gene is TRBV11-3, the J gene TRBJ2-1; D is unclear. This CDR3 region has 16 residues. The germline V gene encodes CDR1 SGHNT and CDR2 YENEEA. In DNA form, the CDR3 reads TGTACCGGCAGCTCAGGCGGCCGGAGCTCCTACAGTGAGCAGTTCTTC. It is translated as CTGSSGGRSSYSEQFF.

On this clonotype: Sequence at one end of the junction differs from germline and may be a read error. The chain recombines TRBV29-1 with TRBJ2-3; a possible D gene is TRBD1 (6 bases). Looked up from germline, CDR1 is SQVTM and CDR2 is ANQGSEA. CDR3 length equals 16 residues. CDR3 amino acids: CSVEGTQDSSTDTHYF. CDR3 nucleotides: TGCAGCGTCGAAGGGACACAGGATTCTAGCACAGATACGCACTATTTT.

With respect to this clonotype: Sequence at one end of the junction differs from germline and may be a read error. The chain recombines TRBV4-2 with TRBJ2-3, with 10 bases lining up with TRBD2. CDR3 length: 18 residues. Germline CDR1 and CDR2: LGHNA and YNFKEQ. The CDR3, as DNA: TGTGCTAACAGCCAAGTGGCGCTTCTAGCGGGAGCGACAGATACGCCGTATTTT. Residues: CANSQVALLAGATDTPYF.

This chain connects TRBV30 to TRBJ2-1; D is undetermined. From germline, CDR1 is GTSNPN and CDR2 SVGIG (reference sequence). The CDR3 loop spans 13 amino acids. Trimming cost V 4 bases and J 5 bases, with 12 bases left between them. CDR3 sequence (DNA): TGTGCCTGGACTCCAGTGACTCACAATGAGCAGTTCTTC. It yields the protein CAWTPVTHNEQFF.

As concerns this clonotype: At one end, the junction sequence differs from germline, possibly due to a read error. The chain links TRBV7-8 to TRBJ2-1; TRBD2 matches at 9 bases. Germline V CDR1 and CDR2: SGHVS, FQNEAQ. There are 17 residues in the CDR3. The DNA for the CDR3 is TGTGCCAGCAGCCCACCCCGTAGGACTAGCGCTTACAATGAGCAGTCCTTC. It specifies CASSPPRRTSAYNEQSF.

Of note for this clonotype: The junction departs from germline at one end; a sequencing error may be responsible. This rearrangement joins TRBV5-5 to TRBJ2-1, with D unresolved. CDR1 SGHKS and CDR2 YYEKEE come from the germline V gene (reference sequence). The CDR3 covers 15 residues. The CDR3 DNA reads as TGCGCCAACAGTTTGGTTCCCGGACGGTACAATGAGCAGTTCTTC. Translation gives CANSLVPGRYNEQFF.

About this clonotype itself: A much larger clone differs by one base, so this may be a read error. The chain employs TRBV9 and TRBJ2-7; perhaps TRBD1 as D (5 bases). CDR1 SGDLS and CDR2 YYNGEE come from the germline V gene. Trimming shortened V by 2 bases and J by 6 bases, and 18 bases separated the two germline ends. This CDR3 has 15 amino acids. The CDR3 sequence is CASSVGPGTDSEQYF. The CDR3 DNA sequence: TGTGCCAGCAGCGTGGGCCCGGGTACAGACAGCGAGCAGTACTTC.

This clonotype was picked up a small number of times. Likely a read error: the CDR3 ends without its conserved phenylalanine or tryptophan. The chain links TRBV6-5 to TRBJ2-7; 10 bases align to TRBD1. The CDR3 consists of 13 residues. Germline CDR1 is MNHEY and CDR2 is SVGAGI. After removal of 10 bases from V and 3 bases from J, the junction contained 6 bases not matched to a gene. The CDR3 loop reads CANSRDRGYEQYY. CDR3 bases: TGTGCCAACAGCCGGGACAGGGGCTACGAGCAGTACTAC.

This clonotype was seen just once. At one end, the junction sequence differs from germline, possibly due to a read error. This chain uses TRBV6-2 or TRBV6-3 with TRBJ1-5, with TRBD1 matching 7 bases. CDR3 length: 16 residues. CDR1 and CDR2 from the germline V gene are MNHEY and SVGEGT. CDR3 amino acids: CASSFWRDRRNQPQHF. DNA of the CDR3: TGTGCCAGCAGTTTCTGGAGGGACAGACGAAATCAGCCCCAGCATTTC.

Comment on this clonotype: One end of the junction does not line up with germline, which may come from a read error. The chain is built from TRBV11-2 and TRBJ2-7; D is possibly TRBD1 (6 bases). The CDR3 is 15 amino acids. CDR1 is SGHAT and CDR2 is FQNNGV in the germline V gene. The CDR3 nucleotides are TGTACCAGCAGCCTAAATCCCGGACAGTCCTACGAGCAGTATTTC. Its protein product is CTSSLNPGQSYEQYF.

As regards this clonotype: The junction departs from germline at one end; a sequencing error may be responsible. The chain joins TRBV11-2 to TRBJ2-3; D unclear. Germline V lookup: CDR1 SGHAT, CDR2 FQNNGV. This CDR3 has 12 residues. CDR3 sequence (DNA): TGTGCCAACAGCGCCTGTACAGATACGCAGTATTTT. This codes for CANSACTDTQYF.

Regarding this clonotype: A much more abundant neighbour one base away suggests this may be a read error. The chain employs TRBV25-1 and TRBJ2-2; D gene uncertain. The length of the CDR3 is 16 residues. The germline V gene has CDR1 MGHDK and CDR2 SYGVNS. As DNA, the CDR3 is TGTGCCAGCGGTCTCCAGAGAACCTCGAACGCCGGGGAGCTGTTTTTT. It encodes CASGLQRTSNAGELFF.

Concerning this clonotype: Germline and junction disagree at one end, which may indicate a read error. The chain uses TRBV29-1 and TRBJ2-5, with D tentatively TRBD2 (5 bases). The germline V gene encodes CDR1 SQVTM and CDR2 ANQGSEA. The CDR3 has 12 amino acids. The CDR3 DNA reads TGCAGCGTTGCGGCGGGCCAAGAGTCCCAGTACTTT. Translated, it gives CSVAAGQESQYF.

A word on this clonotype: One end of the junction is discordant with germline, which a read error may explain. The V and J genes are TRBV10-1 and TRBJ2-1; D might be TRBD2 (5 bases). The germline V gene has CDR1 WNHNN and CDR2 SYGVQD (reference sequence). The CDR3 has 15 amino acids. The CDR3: CARSEPDYIYNEQFF. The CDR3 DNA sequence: TGCGCCAGGAGTGAGCCTGACTACATCTACAATGAGCAGTTCTTC.

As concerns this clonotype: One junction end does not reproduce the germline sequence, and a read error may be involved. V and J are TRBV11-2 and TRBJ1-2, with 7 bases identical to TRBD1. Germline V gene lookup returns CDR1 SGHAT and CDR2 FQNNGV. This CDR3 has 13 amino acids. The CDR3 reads CVSGQTGVSGYTF. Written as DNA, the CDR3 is TGTGTCAGCGGCCAAACAGGGGTTAGCGGCTACACGTTC. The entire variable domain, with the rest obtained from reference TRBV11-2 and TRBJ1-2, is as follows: EAGVAQSPRYKIIEKRQSVAFWCNPISGHATLYWYQQILGQGPKLLIQFQNNGVVDDSQLPKDRFSAERLKGVDSTLKIQPAKLEDSAVYLCVSGQTGVSGYTFGSGTRLTVV.

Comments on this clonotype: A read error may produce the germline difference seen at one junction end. CDR3 loop: CASSQVALLAGVTDTQHF. CDR3 coding DNA: TGTGCCAGTAGCCAAGTGGCGCTTCTAGCGGGAGTGACAGATACGCAGCATTTT. The chain recombines TRBV4-2 with TRBJ2-3; the D gene is possibly TRBD1 (5 bases). With the DNA end fitting TRBJ1-5 better, the J assignment may be wrong. CDR3 size: 18 residues. Germline CDR1 LGHNA, CDR2 YNFKEQ.

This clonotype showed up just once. The CDR3 protein is CVTNLFSGSLAYEQYF. The CDR3 nucleotides are TGTGTCACCAATCTCTTTAGCGGGAGCTTAGCCTACGAGCAGTACTTC. The genes are TRBV6-5 and TRBJ2-7; 9 bases are shared with TRBD2. Germline V gene sequence: CDR1 MNHEY, CDR2 SVGAGI. This CDR3 contains 16 residues.

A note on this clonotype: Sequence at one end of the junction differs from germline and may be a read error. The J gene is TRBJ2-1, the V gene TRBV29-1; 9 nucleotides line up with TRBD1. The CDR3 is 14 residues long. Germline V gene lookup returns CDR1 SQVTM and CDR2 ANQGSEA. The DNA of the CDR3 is TGCAGCGGGATCGGACAGGGGAATTACAATGAGCCGTTCTTC. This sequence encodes CSGIGQGNYNEPFF.

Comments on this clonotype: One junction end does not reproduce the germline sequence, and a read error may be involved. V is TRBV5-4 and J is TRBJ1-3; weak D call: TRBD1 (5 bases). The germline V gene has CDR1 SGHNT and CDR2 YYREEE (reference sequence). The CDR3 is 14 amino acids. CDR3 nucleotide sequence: TGTGCCAGCAGCTGGACAAGGGCTGGAAACGCCATATATTTT. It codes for CASSWTRAGNAIYF. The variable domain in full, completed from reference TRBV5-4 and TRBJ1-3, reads ETGVTQSPTHLIKTRGQQVTLRCSSQSGHNTVSWYQQALGQGPQFIFQYYREEENGRGNFPPRFSGLQFPNYSSELNVNALELDDSALYLCASSWTRAGNAIYFGEGSWLTVV.

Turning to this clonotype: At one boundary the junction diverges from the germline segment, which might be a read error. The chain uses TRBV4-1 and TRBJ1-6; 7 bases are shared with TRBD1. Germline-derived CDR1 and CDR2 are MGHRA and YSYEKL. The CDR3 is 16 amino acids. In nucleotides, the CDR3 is TGCGCCAGCAGCCACCACCTACAGGGGACTGATTCGCCCCTCCACTTT. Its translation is CASSHHLQGTDSPLHF.

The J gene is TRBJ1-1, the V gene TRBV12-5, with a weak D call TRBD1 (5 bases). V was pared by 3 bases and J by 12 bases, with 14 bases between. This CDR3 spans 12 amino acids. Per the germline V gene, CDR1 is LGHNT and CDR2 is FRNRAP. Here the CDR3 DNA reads TGTGCTAGTGGTTTAGGTCAGGGCCGACCTTTCTTT. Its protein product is CASGLGQGRPFF.

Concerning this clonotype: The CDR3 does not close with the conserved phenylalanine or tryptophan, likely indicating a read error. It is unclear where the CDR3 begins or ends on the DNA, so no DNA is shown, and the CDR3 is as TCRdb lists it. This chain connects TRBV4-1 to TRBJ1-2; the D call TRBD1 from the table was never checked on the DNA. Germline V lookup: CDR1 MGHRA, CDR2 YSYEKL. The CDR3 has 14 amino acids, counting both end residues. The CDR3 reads CASSQGDRDYGYAL.

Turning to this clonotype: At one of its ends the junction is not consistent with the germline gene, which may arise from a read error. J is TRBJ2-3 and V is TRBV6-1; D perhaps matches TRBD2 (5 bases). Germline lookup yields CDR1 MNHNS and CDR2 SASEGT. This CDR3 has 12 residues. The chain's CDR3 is CASRHGRDTHYF. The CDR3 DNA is TGTGCCAGCAGGCATGGACGGGATACGCATTATTTT.

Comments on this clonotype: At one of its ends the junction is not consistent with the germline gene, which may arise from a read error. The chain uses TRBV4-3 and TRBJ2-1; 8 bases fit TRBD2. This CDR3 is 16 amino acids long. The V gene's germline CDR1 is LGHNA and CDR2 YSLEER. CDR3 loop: CTSSQEAGARYNEQLF. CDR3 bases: TGCACCAGCAGCCAAGAAGCGGGAGCGCGTTACAATGAGCAGCTCTTC.

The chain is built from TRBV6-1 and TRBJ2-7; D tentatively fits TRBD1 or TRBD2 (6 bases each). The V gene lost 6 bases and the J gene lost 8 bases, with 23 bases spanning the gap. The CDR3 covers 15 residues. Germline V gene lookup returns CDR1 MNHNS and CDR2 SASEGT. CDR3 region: CASSLTRGGRDKQYF. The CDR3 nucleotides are TGTGCCAGCAGCCTGACTAGAGGGGGACGGGACAAGCAGTACTTC.

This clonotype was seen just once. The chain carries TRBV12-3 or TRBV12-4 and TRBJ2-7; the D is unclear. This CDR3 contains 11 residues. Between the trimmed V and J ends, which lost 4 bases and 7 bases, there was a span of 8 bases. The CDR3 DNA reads TGTGCCAGCAGTTATCCTTATGAGCAGTACTTC. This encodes CASSYPYEQYF.

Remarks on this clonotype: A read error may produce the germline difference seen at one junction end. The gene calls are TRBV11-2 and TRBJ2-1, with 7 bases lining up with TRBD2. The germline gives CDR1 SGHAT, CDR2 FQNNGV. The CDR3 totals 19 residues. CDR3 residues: CVSSLDGPFSGTLYNEQFF. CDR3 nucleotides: TGTGTCAGCAGCTTAGATGGACCATTCAGCGGGACCCTTTACAATGAGCAGTTCTTC. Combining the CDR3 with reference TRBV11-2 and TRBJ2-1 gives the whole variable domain EAGVAQSPRYKIIEKRQSVAFWCNPISGHATLYWYQQILGQGPKLLIQFQNNGVVDDSQLPKDRFSAERLKGVDSTLKIQPAKLEDSAVYLCVSSLDGPFSGTLYNEQFFGPGTRLTVL.

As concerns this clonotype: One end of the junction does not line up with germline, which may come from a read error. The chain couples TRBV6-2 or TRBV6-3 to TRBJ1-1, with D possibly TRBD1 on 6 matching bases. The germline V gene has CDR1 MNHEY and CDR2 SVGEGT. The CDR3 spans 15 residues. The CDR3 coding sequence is TGTGTCAGCAGTTACAGGCGGGGGCCGAACACTGAAGCTTTCTTT. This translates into CVSSYRRGPNTEAFF.

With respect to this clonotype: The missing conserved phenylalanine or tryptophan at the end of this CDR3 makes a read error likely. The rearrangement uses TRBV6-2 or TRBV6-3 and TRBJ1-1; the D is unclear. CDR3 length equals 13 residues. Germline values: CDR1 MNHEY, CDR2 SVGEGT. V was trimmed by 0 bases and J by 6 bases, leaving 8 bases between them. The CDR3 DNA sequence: TGTGCCAGCAGTTACTCTACGGGAGCTGAAGCTTTCTCT. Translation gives CASSYSTGAEAFS.

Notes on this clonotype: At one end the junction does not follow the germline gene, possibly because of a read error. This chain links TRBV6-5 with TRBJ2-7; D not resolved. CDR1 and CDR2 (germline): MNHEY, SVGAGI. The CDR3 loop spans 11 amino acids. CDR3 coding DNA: TGTGCCAGTTCTGAACGTTACGAGCACTATTTC. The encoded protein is CASSERYEHYF.